What follows describes a single TCR beta chain. Its antigen is currently not known. Nothing much larger sits one base from this clone, and base qualities are not available. In light of the paper, this sample's time point label describes: after trial treatment. The intended sense of this specimen's treatment or condition label: LDRT plus nivolumab, ipilimumab, low-dose cyclophosphamide and aspirin (RACIN trial). Donors were enrolled in RACIN, a single-arm phase I dose-escalation trial in which nivolumab, ipilimumab, aspirin, low-dose cyclophosphamide and low-dose radiotherapy were combined. Eligible patients had advanced, TIL-negative solid tumors. This entry is derived from a study of low-dose radiotherapy and immunotherapy resistance in tumors (dated by TCRdb to between 2021 and 2023). At the level of the whole study: Cohort 1 received 0.5 Gy per fraction every 2 weeks, with a prescribed total PTV dose of 6.5 Gy. For Cohort 2, the dose was 1 Gy per fraction given every two weeks, adding up to 13 Gy in total across 26 weeks. Nivolumab was administered intravenously as a 240 mg flat dose every two weeks, and ipilimumab was administered intravenously at 1 mg/kg every six weeks. Cyclophosphamide 200 mg/m2 was administered intravenously every two weeks, one day before each radiation and immunotherapy administration. Starting on cycle 1 day 1, patients took 300 mg of aspirin by mouth once a day for four cycles. The trial did not randomize participants into treatment groups. Eight patients were included in the translational analysis: three from the first dose cohort and the first five from the second dose cohort.

Instrument used: Illumina HiSeq 2500. To make first-strand cDNA, Superscript III was used along with a set of TRAV- and TRBV-specific primers so that both the TCRalpha and TCRbeta chains were covered. TCRs were amplified with Phusion for about 20 PCR cycles using a constant-region primer together with the adapter attached to the V primers. The isolated mRNA was amplified using the MessageAmp II aRNA Amplification Kit, with in vitro transcription performed for 15 to 20 hours at 37 degrees C. The Dynabeads mRNA DIRECT Purification Kit was used to isolate the mRNA for TCR sequencing. Indexed Illumina adapters were added in a second Phusion PCR of around 27 cycles, and the PCR products were purified with AMPure XP beads. Concerning the study's data processing: Custom Perl scripts were used to pool TCR sequences that encoded the same protein, to remove out-of-frame sequences, and to calculate the abundance of each clonotype. Any TCR sequence supported by only a single read was excluded from analysis. Among the metrics used to describe the repertoires were Shannon entropy, Gini index, clonality, richness, and the frequency of TCRs shared between repertoires. The raw public reads went through TCRdb reprocessing: fastp at Q25, MiXCR clone calling, in-frame beta chains kept. Every CDR3 protein is listed once, alongside the most common genes and DNA of its rows. V and J calls and clone size were set by TCRdb, not the authors. Present in this sample are around 100,000 distinct CDR3 sequences, around 20% of which were seen just once. The top ten clonotypes cover about 13% of the sample.

The cysteine opens and the phenylalanine closes a CDR3 of 16 amino acids. Kept here is only the CDR3 DNA, which spans 48 bases and is read in frame from base 1. Trimming leaves V shorter by 3 bases and J shorter by 0 bases, with the junction holding 4 bases beyond the gene matches. As encoded in the germline V gene, CDR1 is MDHEN while CDR2 is SYDVKM. Rearrangement joined TRBV28 to TRBJ2-1; 8 bases in the middle match TRBD2. Here the sequenced sample was PBMCs, taken after low-dose radiotherapy plus immunotherapy. The TCR was taken from a female donor with ovarian cancer. The DNA reads as follows: TGTGCCAGCAGTTTCATGGCGGGGGGCTCCTACAATGAGCAGTTCTTC. The resulting protein is CASSFMAGGSYNEQFF.